Listed below are T cell receptor beta chains from one sample, sequenced in a study of beta chain features in type 1 diabetes. Profiling relied on immunoSEQ multiplex PCR, and the TCRdb table lists in-frame clones only, not all of them. This table has fewer than 650,000 clones, roughly 16% appearing once. Material: naive CD4+ T cells from blood. These receptors originate from a man younger than 35 in good health. Both conserved end residues are part of each CDR3.

TRBV27 | CASSPPRGRAYQETQYF
TRBV7-2 | CASSSGTGLETQYF
TRBV29-1 | CSSRTSGGSSYNEQFF
TRBV7-2 | CASRGGRNEQFF
TRBV15 | CATSGVRRGMGEKLFF
TRBV7-6 | CASSPSMSGTYEQYF
TRBV5-6 | CASSLPGNYGYTF
TRBV5-1 | CASSRDRVYGYTF
TRBV6-4 | CASLPLLVRGGEAFF
TRBV9 | CASSVARRGRARETQYF
TRBV5-1 | CASSPGQGTTPLHF
TRBV4-2 | CASSQDSKNTEAFF
TRBV27 | CASSLAPASGGGQPQHF
TRBV5-1 | CASSKGLADSYNEQFF
TRBV5-1 | CASSLYSGEETQYF
TRBV29-1 | CSVEGGGMLEKLFF
TRBV19 | CASHLSGRSTDTQYF
TRBV19 | CASSIAATTGELFF
TRBV5-1 | CASSAGDRGEANVLTF
TRBV7-8 | CASSLSGTGNQPQHF
TRBV6-6 | CASNLREEVGYTF
TRBV7-9 | CASSYTGGAETQYF
TRBV7-9 | CASSAPPRGPSTDTQYF
TRBV10-3 | CATLGSGSTDTQYF
TRBV11-2 | CASSLQGAKNIQYF
TRBV5-6 | CASSPPGLHQETQYF
TRBV30 | CAWSVPGTGRNTIYF
TRBV19 | CASTQGGSYEQYF
TRBV6-6 | CASSYRPPGLQETQYF
TRBV4-3 | CASSQEMRHSNYGYTF
TRBV6-5 | CASSLGQGQETQYF
TRBV27 | CASYTPGGYEQYF
TRBV4-1 | CASSQEGTGLVNEQFF
TRBV11-3 | CASSLGAGQSEPFF